This T cell receptor (beta chain) was obtained from a study of metastatic and nonmetastatic thyroid tumors (dated by TCRdb to 2020 to 2022). Some background on the complete study: The researchers compared repertoires between peripheral blood samples and tumor or nodule tissue samples from patients with malignant or benign thyroid disease.

General conclusions and limits of the study: In both blood and tumor samples, TCR beta diversity was reported to be significantly higher in malignant tumors than in benign nodules.

Libraries were constructed by PCR. The sample was run on an Illumina HiSeq 4000. The TCR beta-chain CDR3 region of each patient was profiled by high-throughput sequencing. The study's own analysis went as follows. Drawing on CDR3 differences between clinicopathological groups, the researchers built a classifier meant to tell apart patients with distant-metastatic papillary thyroid cancer. The Shannon index was used to assess repertoire diversity, and the Morisita-Horn index was used to assess tumor-blood repertoire similarity. Using fastp at Q25 and MiXCR, TCRdb reprocessed the public reads and kept productive beta chains. TCRdb assigned the V and J calls; the authors' analysis was not used. This sample is represented by about 30,000 clones; around 20% of them were singletons. The top ten constitute 39% of the sample. Reading from cysteine to phenylalanine, the CDR3 counts 14 amino acids. Solely the CDR3 DNA is kept, with 42 bases framed from the first base. V is pared back by 6 bases and J by 10 bases, with 21 bases lying between the germline termini.

Many counts were recorded for this clone. No antigen is known for it. No base quality values were provided; no much bigger clone lies one nucleotide off. No patient had received any treatment before thyroid surgery. Using T-cell receptor beta sequencing, the researchers looked back retrospectively at clinical samples from patients, gathered between the early 2010s and the late 2010s. The chain is assembled from TRBV12-3 or TRBV12-4 and TRBJ2-5; TRBD2 might be the D gene, on 6 matching bases. The clonotype comes from a female donor with papillary thyroid cancer or a benign thyroid nodule (not recorded which). Some clones in this sample may be carry-over from other donors' samples. The sample taken for sequencing was blood. The DNA reads TGTGCCAGCAGCATGGCGACCTACGGGCGGGACCAGTACTTC. This is translated as CASSMATYGRDQYF.